These 20 T cell receptor beta chains were all obtained from the same sample, sequenced in a study of cytomegalovirus exposure and HLA in healthy donors. The PCR had 60 Vbeta and 13 Jbeta primers. Clones were read by immunoSEQ multiplex PCR, and TCRdb kept only the in-frame ones, dropping some. Among some 250,000 clones listed, over 70% were seen once. Material: PBMCs. These receptor sequences come from a woman aged 55-70 years in good health and CMV-seropositive.

This clone was picked up a small number of times. This rearrangement joins TRBV6-1 to TRBJ1-1, with D possibly TRBD1 on 6 matching bases. Trimming took 1 base from V and 4 from J, leaving 13 bases between them. The CDR3 extends over 15 amino acids. CDR1 is MNHNS and CDR2 is SASEGT in the germline V gene. The CDR3 loop reads CASSEGGGPGTEAFF. The CDR3 DNA reads TGTGCCAGCAGTGAAGGGGGGGGGCCGGGCACTGAAGCTTTCTTT.

The chain employs TRBV7-3 and TRBJ2-2; D remains unclear. The CDR3 is made up of 14 amino acids. V lost 2 bases to trimming and J lost 1 base, with 5 bases between them. CDR1 is SGHTA and CDR2 is FQGTGA in the germline V gene. The CDR3 here is CASSLLVNTGELFF. The CDR3 DNA is TGTGCCAGCAGCTTACTAGTGAACACCGGGGAGCTGTTTTTT.

This chain joins TRBV15 and TRBJ1-1; D call uncertain. This CDR3 region has 14 residues. From germline, CDR1 is LNHNV and CDR2 YYDKDF (reference sequence). V lost 1 base and J lost 0, with 6 bases in between. CDR3 coding DNA: TGTGCCACCAGCAGAGTTGACTTGAACACTGAAGCTTTCTTT. Translating gives CATSRVDLNTEAFF.

The V gene is TRBV28, the J gene TRBJ2-7; possible D gene TRBD1, 5 bases. This CDR3 region has 18 residues. Trimming stripped 3 bases from V and 4 bases from J, with 25 bases between. CDR1 and CDR2 (germline): MDHEN, SYDVKM. The chain's CDR3 is CASSFPAGWTRGVYEQYF. CDR3 nucleotide sequence: TGTGCCAGCAGTTTCCCGGCAGGGTGGACGCGAGGCGTGTACGAGCAGTACTTC.

The chain uses TRBV9 and TRBJ2-5, with TRBD2 identical over 10 bases. The closer fit of TRBJ2-7 to the DNA end suggests the J call may be wrong. The CDR3 spans 17 residues. From germline, CDR1 is SGDLS and CDR2 YYNGEE. The CDR3, as DNA: TGTGCCAGCAGCGTCTACGAAACCGGGACTAGCGTGTACGAGCAGTACTTC. Protein product: CASSVYETGTSVYEQYF.

The chain has TRBV11-1 and TRBJ2-5, with 12 positions matching TRBD2. The DNA matches TRBJ2-7 better at its end, which makes the J call doubtful. In germline, CDR1 is SGHAT, CDR2 FQDESV (reference sequence). The CDR3 length is 13 residues. CDR3 coding DNA: TGTGCCAGCAGGACTAGCGGGAGTTACGAGCAGTACTTC. It specifies CASRTSGSYEQYF.

The chain is built from TRBV2 and TRBJ2-2, with 8 bases that match TRBD1. This CDR3 contains 13 residues. The germline V gene has CDR1 SNHLY and CDR2 FYNNEI. The ends lost 6 bases at V and 6 bases at J; junction bases unmatched: 3. The CDR3 coding sequence is TGTGCCAGCAGGCCACAGGGGGCCGGGGAGCTGTTTTTT. Amino acid sequence: CASRPQGAGELFF.

V gene TRBV27 combines with J gene TRBJ2-6; D not certain. Trimming left V 5 bases short and J 6 bases short, with 17 bases between. Germline lookup yields CDR1 MNHEY and CDR2 SMNVEV (reference sequence). There are 16 residues in the CDR3. The chain's CDR3 is CASSPWASQTANVLTF. In DNA, the CDR3 is TGTGCCAGCAGTCCGTGGGCCAGCCAAACGGCCAACGTCCTGACTTTC.

The chain joins TRBV30 to TRBJ2-1, with D tentatively TRBD1 (6 bases). CDR1 and CDR2 from the germline V gene are GTSNPN and SVGIG (reference sequence). The CDR3 covers 13 residues. Trimming pared 2 bases from V and 9 bases from J, leaving 14 bases between. CDR3 in DNA: TGTGCCTGGAGTCATAACAGGGTCGGTGAGCAGTTCTTC. This sequence encodes CAWSHNRVGEQFF.

This chain joins TRBV5-1 and TRBJ2-5, with 11 bases fitting TRBD1. V dropped 4 bases and J dropped 3; count of bases not matched to a gene: 2. The germline V gene encodes CDR1 SGHRS and CDR2 YFSETQ. This CDR3 has 14 amino acids. CDR3: CASSPGQGEETQYF. The CDR3 nucleotides read TGCGCCAGCAGCCCGGGACAGGGGGAAGAGACCCAGTACTTC.

The chain links TRBV7-2 to TRBJ2-3, with unresolved D. V lost 5 bases, J lost 2 bases, and 11 bases lay in between. The CDR3 sequence is 14 residues long. Looked up from germline, CDR1 is SGHTA and CDR2 is FQGNSA. CDR3 sequence: CASSVDTSTDTQYF. DNA for the CDR3: TGTGCCAGCAGCGTTGACACCTCCACAGATACGCAGTATTTT.

The rearrangement uses TRBV27 and TRBJ2-7, with 8 bases lining up with TRBD2. This CDR3 spans 14 amino acids. The germline V gene encodes CDR1 MNHEY and CDR2 SMNVEV (reference sequence). V lost 8 bases and J lost 1; bases outside the gene matches: 7. CDR3 protein: CASRQKRESYEQYF. For the CDR3, the DNA is TGTGCCAGCCGGCAGAAGCGGGAGTCCTACGAGCAGTACTTC.

The chain has TRBV9 and TRBJ2-1; 7 bases are a match to TRBD1. The CDR3 totals 15 residues. The J segment lost 2 bases and the V segment lost 2 bases, leaving 4 bases of the junction unmatched. Germline V gene sequence: CDR1 SGDLS, CDR2 YYNGEE. CDR3 DNA sequence: TGTGCCAGCAGCGTCGGGACAGTACCCTACAATGAGCAGTTCTTC. This sequence encodes CASSVGTVPYNEQFF.

The V and J genes are TRBV6-6 and TRBJ1-4; possible D gene TRBD1, 5 bases. Germline V gene data show CDR1 as MNHNY and CDR2 as SVGAGI (reference sequence). With 2 bases removed from V and 5 bases from J, the gap between germline ends came to 12 bases. The CDR3 has 15 residues. The CDR3 bases are TGTGCCAGCAGTTACAGGGGTCACTCGAATGAAAAACTGTTTTTT. Its protein is CASSYRGHSNEKLFF.

Written as DNA, the CDR3 is TGTGCCAGTAGTATCGGGGAGAACACTGAAGCTTTCTTT. Amino acids: CASSIGENTEAFF. The chain carries TRBV19 and TRBJ1-1; D not resolved. V was trimmed by 3 bases and J by 1 base, leaving 6 bases between them. The CDR3 spans 13 residues. Germline V gene lookup returns CDR1 LNHDA and CDR2 SQIVND (reference sequence).

The chain joins TRBV6-1 to TRBJ1-5; D is possibly TRBD1 (6 bases). Germline values: CDR1 MNHNS, CDR2 SASEGT. Trimming took 7 bases from V and 4 from J, leaving 17 bases between them. The CDR3 contains 15 residues. Written as DNA, the CDR3 is TGTGCCAGCAACACCCGACCCAGGGGAAATCAGCCCCAGCATTTT. This translates into CASNTRPRGNQPQHF.

The chain employs TRBV5-6 and TRBJ1-1; TRBD1 might be the D (5 bases). Germline-derived CDR1 and CDR2 are SGHDT and YYEEEE. V lost 2 bases and J 1 base, leaving 9 bases between the germline ends. This CDR3 spans 14 amino acids. In DNA, the CDR3 is TGTGCCAGCAGCTTCCAGGGAACGAACACTGAAGCTTTCTTT. As protein: CASSFQGTNTEAFF.

This sequence joins TRBV2 and TRBJ2-5; D may be TRBD1 (5 bases). V lost 4 bases and J lost 4, with 10 bases in between. The CDR3 is 13 amino acids. Germline V CDR1 and CDR2: SNHLY, FYNNEI. CDR3 loop: CASSVGRAETQYF. The CDR3 coding sequence is TGTGCCAGCAGTGTCGGCAGGGCAGAGACCCAGTACTTC.

The gene calls are TRBV6-5 and TRBJ1-5; maybe TRBD1 (6 bases). Trimming cost V 6 bases and J 7 bases, with 19 bases left between them. This CDR3 is 15 amino acids long. Germline V lookup: CDR1 MNHEY, CDR2 SVGAGI. CDR3 in amino acids: CASRSYRDTIQPQHF. Here the CDR3 DNA reads TGTGCCAGCAGGTCCTACCGGGACACTATACAGCCCCAGCATTTT.

This clone was counted once. V and J are TRBV5-1 and TRBJ2-7, with 7 bases matching TRBD1. Germline assignment: CDR1 SGHRS and CDR2 YFSETQ. V shed 0 bases, J shed 3 bases, and the junction held 6 bases outside the gene matches. CDR3 length: 15 amino acids. DNA of the CDR3: TGCGCCAGCAGCTTGGAGGGGGCAGTTCTCTACGAGCAGTACTTC. Residues: CASSLEGAVLYEQYF. The variable domain in full, completed from reference TRBV5-1 and TRBJ2-7, reads KAGVTQTPRYLIKTRGQQVTLSCSPISGHRSVSWYQQTPGQGLQFLFEYFSETQRNKGNFPGRFSGRQFSNSRSEMNVSTLELGDSALYLCASSLEGAVLYEQYFGPGTRLTVT.